The 10 T cell receptor beta chains below all came from one sample that was sequenced in a study of OX40 agonist ivuxolimab in advanced cancers. Assay used: immunoSEQ multiplex PCR; TCRdb lists only in-frame clones, some missing. The sample consists of some 14,000 clones, about 60% of them appearing once. Sequences were derived from CD4+ or CD8+ T cells sorted from blood, sampled in a trial of the OX40 agonist ivuxolimab. Receptors originate from an adult with an advanced solid tumor such as melanoma, head and neck, liver or kidney cancer.

The chain carries TRBV10-3 and TRBJ2-7; possible D gene TRBD2, 5 bases. CDR3 length: 14 residues. Trimming shortened V by 8 bases and J by 2 bases, and 16 bases separated the two germline ends. CDR1 is ENHRY and CDR2 is SYGVKD in the germline V gene. The CDR3 DNA reads as TGTGCCATCTCCGAGGGCGGCAAGGCCTACGAGCAGTACTTC. Its protein product is CAISEGGKAYEQYF.

The V and J genes are TRBV2 and TRBJ2-1; D possibly corresponds to TRBD1 (6 bases). The length of the CDR3 is 15 residues. V shed 6 bases and J shed 1 base, with 13 bases lying between them. Germline V gene data show CDR1 as SNHLY and CDR2 as FYNNEI. The CDR3 nucleotides read TGTGCCAGCAGCAGACAGGCTCCATCCTACAATGAGCAGTTCTTC. Translating it yields CASSRQAPSYNEQFF.

V usage is TRBV7-9 and J usage is TRBJ2-7; D gene ambiguous. Trimming removed 5 bases at V and 3 bases at J, with 11 bases between. The CDR3 contains 13 residues. Germline CDR1 reads SEHNR; CDR2 reads FQNEAQ (reference sequence). The DNA for the CDR3 is TGTGCCAGCAGCCTCTTTGGCAGCTACGAGCAGTACTTC. The encoded protein is CASSLFGSYEQYF.

This clone was recorded a few times. The chain is built from TRBV5-6 and TRBJ1-2; possibly TRBD1 for D (6 bases). The CDR3 spans 13 residues. The V end lost 6 bases, the J end lost 4 bases, and 13 bases lay between the germline ends. CDR1 and CDR2 from the germline V gene are SGHDT and YYEEEE. This CDR3 is CASTLGGAYGYTF. In nucleotides, the CDR3 is TGTGCCAGCACCCTTGGGGGCGCCTATGGCTACACCTTC. Looking up the rest from reference TRBV5-6 and TRBJ1-2 gives the full variable domain: DAGVTQSPTHLIKTRGQQVTLRCSPKSGHDTVSWYQQALGQGPQFIFQYYEEEERQRGNFPDRFSGHQFPNYSSELNVNALLLGDSALYLCASTLGGAYGYTFGSGTRLTVV.

V is TRBV7-2 and J is TRBJ1-1; D is unresolved. Trimming pared 1 base from V and 0 bases from J, leaving 9 bases between. The length of the CDR3 is 15 residues. The germline CDR1 and CDR2 sequences are SGHTA and FQGNSA. CDR3 sequence: CASSLVLLLNTEAFF. The CDR3 DNA reads TGTGCCAGCAGCTTAGTTCTGCTCTTGAACACTGAAGCTTTCTTT.

This chain connects TRBV4-1 to TRBJ1-2; no reliable D call. Germline V gene sequence: CDR1 MGHRA, CDR2 YSYEKL. The CDR3 is made up of 15 amino acids. Trimming removed 1 base from V and 3 bases from J, with 12 bases in between. The CDR3 DNA reads TGCGCCAGCAGCCAAGTCTTCAGTTACGACTATGGCTACACCTTC. Residues: CASSQVFSYDYGYTF.

In regard to this clone: Relative to the germline gene, one junction end is altered; a read error may explain this. The chain uses TRBV4-1 and TRBJ2-4; 10 bases match TRBD1. Per germline, CDR1 MGHRA and CDR2 YSYEKL. This CDR3 comprises 15 residues. DNA of the CDR3: TGCGCCGGCAGCCTGGGACAGGGGGCCAAAAACATTCAGTACTTC. Translated: CAGSLGQGAKNIQYF.

The CDR3 reads CSVEVLRTGLAKNIQYF. The CDR3 DNA reads as TGCAGCGTTGAAGTCCTTAGGACAGGGCTAGCCAAAAACATTCAGTACTTC. The V and J genes are TRBV29-1 and TRBJ2-4, with 8 bases lining up with TRBD1. The germline CDR1 and CDR2 sequences are SQVTM and ANQGSEA. V lost 1 base, J lost 0 bases, and 8 bases stayed unmatched. There are 17 residues in the CDR3. The complete variable domain, with remaining parts taken from reference TRBV29-1 and TRBJ2-4, reads SAVISQKPSRDICQRGTSLTIQCQVDSQVTMMFWYRQQPGQSLTLIATANQGSEATYESGFVIDKFPISRPNLTFSTLTVSNMSPEDSSIYLCSVEVLRTGLAKNIQYFGAGTRLSVL.

The chain recombines TRBV9 with TRBJ2-7; D uncertain. Germline-derived CDR1 and CDR2 are SGDLS and YYNGEE. The CDR3 loop spans 14 amino acids. V was trimmed by 4 bases and J by 3 bases, leaving 14 bases between them. The CDR3 region is CASSPPGRIYEQYF. DNA for the CDR3: TGTGCCAGCAGCCCCCCGGGCAGAATCTACGAGCAGTACTTC.

The chain links TRBV5-5 to TRBJ1-2, with TRBD1 identical over 8 bases. The CDR3 is made up of 16 amino acids. Germline lookup yields CDR1 SGHKS and CDR2 YYEKEE (reference sequence). V was clipped by 4 bases and J by 3 bases; unmatched bases: 11. The CDR3 coding sequence is TGTGCCAGCAGCCTTGGTGCCAGGGGGCAGTACTATGGCTACACCTTC. Its protein is CASSLGARGQYYGYTF. The full variable domain, completed using reference TRBV5-5 and TRBJ1-2, is DAGVTQSPTHLIKTRGQQVTLRCSPISGHKSVSWYQQVLGQGPQFIFQYYEKEERGRGNFPDRFSARQFPNYSSELNVNALLLGDSALYLCASSLGARGQYYGYTFGSGTRLTVV.